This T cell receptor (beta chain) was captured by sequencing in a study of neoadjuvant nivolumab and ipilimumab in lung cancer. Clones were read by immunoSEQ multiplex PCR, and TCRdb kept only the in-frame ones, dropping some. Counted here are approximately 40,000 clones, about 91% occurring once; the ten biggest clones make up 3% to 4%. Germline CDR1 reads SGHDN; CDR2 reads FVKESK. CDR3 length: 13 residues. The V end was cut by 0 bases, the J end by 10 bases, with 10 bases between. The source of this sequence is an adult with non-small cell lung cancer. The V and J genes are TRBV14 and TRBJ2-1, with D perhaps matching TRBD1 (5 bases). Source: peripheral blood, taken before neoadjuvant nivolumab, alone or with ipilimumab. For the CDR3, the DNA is TGTGCCAGCAGCCAAGAGGGATGGACAGAGCAGTTCTTC. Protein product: CASSQEGWTEQFF.